This T cell receptor (beta chain) was obtained from a study of PD-L1 blockade in urothelial cancer. Whole-study context: When blood samples were assessed, the median T cell count was some 150,000.

The time point: peripheral blood 6 weeks after treatment start. Patients in the study were battling locally advanced or metastatic urothelial carcinoma. The CDR3 spans 14 residues. Trimming removed 1 base from V and 4 bases from J; junction bases left unmatched: 2. In germline, CDR1 is LGHNA, CDR2 YSLEER. The table came from immunoSEQ multiplex PCR; TCRdb's copy has only in-frame clones and leaves some out. The data hold roughly 46,000 clones, with over 75% observed a single time. The V gene is TRBV4-3, the J gene TRBJ2-5, with 8 nucleotides matching TRBD2. This specimen consisted of PBMCs, obtained around atezolizumab (anti-PD-L1) treatment. This TCR derives from a man aged 50-59 years with urothelial cancer. The DNA for the CDR3 is TGCGCCAGCAGCCAAGGCCTAGCGGGAGAGACCCAGTACTTC. This gives the protein CASSQGLAGETQYF.